This T cell receptor beta chain was obtained from a study of T cells in localized non-small cell lung cancer. TCRdb's copy holds only in-frame clones and misses some; the assay was immunoSEQ multiplex PCR. The sample shows 2,000 or so clones, about 40% of them seen only once. The germline V gene encodes CDR1 KGHSH and CDR2 LQKENI. Losses at the gene ends were 6 bases for V and 7 bases for J; bases not matched to a gene: 16. The CDR3 is 17 residues long. This clone was seen a handful of times. Its specificity is not known. Whole-study results and caveats: Maximal T cell clonality occurred in uninvolved adjacent lung, with tumor ranking below it. Adjacent lung tissue had a median around 57 of the top 100 clones found in the tumor. Longer overall survival was linked to higher blood T cell density.

Sequenced material: lung tumor tissue, taken before any cancer treatment. This chain links TRBV18 with TRBJ2-2; 8 bases line up with TRBD1. The receptor comes from a male donor at least 60 years old with stage II lung adenocarcinoma. This chain's CDR3 is CASSRFTSGGADGELFF. For the CDR3, the DNA is TGTGCCAGCTCTCGCTTTACATCAGGGGGCGCAGACGGGGAGCTGTTTTTT.